What follows are 20 T cell receptor beta chains derived from one specimen sequenced in a study of T-cell reconstitution after alpha-beta-depleted transplantation in children. Preparing the TCRbeta library involved the use of unique molecular identifiers. Each CDR3 protein gets one entry after TCRdb re-called the PCR reads with MiXCR. The data show about 360,000 distinct CDR3 sequences, about an eighth seen once. Sequenced material: PBMCs, taken from the stem cell graft. These receptors all come from a human donor who donated a stem cell graft to a child with Fanconi anemia.

This clonotype was found many times. The chain is built from TRBV5-1 and TRBJ2-1, with 8 bases identical to TRBD2. This CDR3 region has 15 residues. The V gene's germline CDR1 is SGHRS and CDR2 YFSETQ. The V gene end was trimmed by 4 bases and the J gene end by 2 bases; junction bases not matched to a gene: 5. CDR3 DNA sequence: TGCGCCAGCAGCCTAACTAGCGGACCCTACAATGAGCAGTTCTTC. It yields the protein CASSLTSGPYNEQFF.

The V gene is TRBV10-3, the J gene TRBJ2-2, with 7 bases matching TRBD2. Per germline, CDR1 ENHRY and CDR2 SYGVKD. The CDR3 runs 12 residues. The V gene end was trimmed by 11 bases and the J gene end by 7 bases; junction bases not matched to a gene: 7. The CDR3 is CAAGGGIGELFF. The CDR3 coding sequence is TGTGCCGCGGGCGGGGGAATCGGGGAGCTGTTTTTT.

The V and J genes are TRBV5-1 and TRBJ1-3; D call uncertain. The CDR3 runs 18 residues. The germline V gene has CDR1 SGHRS and CDR2 YFSETQ. V lost 0 bases and J lost 4, with 20 bases in between. CDR3 in DNA: TGCGCCAGCAGCTTGGTTCCTTATGGGAAGGGAGCCGGAAACACCATATATTTT. Encoded protein: CASSLVPYGKGAGNTIYF.

This rearrangement joins TRBV7-2 to TRBJ1-5; D gene unclear. CDR3 length: 17 residues. The ends were cut back, 5 bases at V and 2 bases at J, with 19 bases in the middle. Germline V gene sequence: CDR1 SGHTA, CDR2 FQGNSA. CDR3 coding DNA: TGTGCCAGCAGCCCCCAGGCGGCCGGCATTGGCAATCAGCCCCAGCATTTT. Encoded protein: CASSPQAAGIGNQPQHF.

This clonotype was observed a few times. The chain recombines TRBV5-6 with TRBJ1-4; perhaps TRBD1 as D (6 bases). CDR3 length equals 15 residues. Germline V gives CDR1 SGHDT, CDR2 YYEEEE. The V end was cut by 2 bases, the J end by 5 bases, with 13 bases between. CDR3 coding DNA: TGTGCCAGCAGCTTCGGTGGGGGCGCGAATGAAAAACTGTTTTTT. Its protein is CASSFGGGANEKLFF.

The chain recombines TRBV5-1 with TRBJ1-1; a weak D match, TRBD1 (5 bases). This CDR3 spans 17 amino acids. Germline lookup yields CDR1 SGHRS and CDR2 YFSETQ. V lost 3 bases, J lost 5 bases, and 23 bases lay in between. Here the CDR3 DNA reads TGCGCCAGCAGCTCAACCCGGTCATCCGGGGGAGGGACTGAAGCTTTCTTT. It translates to CASSSTRSSGGGTEAFF.

This chain joins TRBV21-1 and TRBJ2-7. TRBV21-1 is reported as a pseudogene. CDR3 length: 13 residues. DNA of the CDR3: TGTGCCAGCAGCAAAGGCGGAACTGGCGAGCAGTACGTC. Protein: CASSKGGTGEQYV.

The rearrangement joins TRBV12-3 or TRBV12-4 to TRBJ2-2; unclear D gene. CDR3 size: 14 residues. V gave up 2 bases and J gave up 2 bases, with 6 bases separating them. The CDR3, as DNA: TGTGCCAGCAGTTTAATCTCCAACACCGGGGAGCTGTTTTTT. This gives the protein CASSLISNTGELFF.

This clonotype appeared a few times. This chain connects TRBV5-6 to TRBJ2-2; the D gene is possibly TRBD1 (5 bases). Germline V lookup: CDR1 SGHDT, CDR2 YYEEEE. This CDR3 is built from 15 residues. Trimming removed 1 base at V and 4 bases at J, with 11 bases between. The CDR3 reads CASSLSREFTGELFF. As DNA, the CDR3 is TGTGCCAGCAGCTTGTCCAGGGAATTCACCGGGGAGCTGTTTTTT.

The chain joins TRBV2 to TRBJ2-1; unclear D gene. Germline V lookup: CDR1 SNHLY, CDR2 FYNNEI. The CDR3 length is 16 residues. V was shortened by 8 bases and J by 0 bases, with 17 bases between the two germline ends. CDR3 DNA sequence: TGTGCCAGCTTGGCAGATCAGCCCCCCTCCTACAATGAGCAGTTCTTC. This sequence encodes CASLADQPPSYNEQFF.

This clonotype has only a few counts. The rearrangement links TRBV29-1 to TRBJ2-7, with D maybe TRBD1 (6 bases). Trimming took off 7 bases at V and 3 bases at J, with 13 bases between the two ends. Germline assignment: CDR1 SQVTM and CDR2 ANQGSEA. This CDR3 comprises 12 residues. CDR3 amino acids: CSASDSFYEQYF. The CDR3 bases are TGCAGCGCTTCGGACAGTTTCTACGAGCAGTACTTC.

The chain uses TRBV18 and TRBJ2-1; the D is unclear. The CDR3 length is 14 residues. Germline V gene lookup returns CDR1 KGHSH and CDR2 LQKENI. Trimming left V 2 bases short and J 4 bases short, with 9 bases between. The CDR3 loop reads CASSPTRSYNEQFF. The DNA for the CDR3 is TGTGCCAGCTCACCAACCAGGTCTTACAATGAGCAGTTCTTC.

V usage is TRBV19 and J usage is TRBJ2-5; 7 bases match TRBD1. Per germline, CDR1 LNHDA and CDR2 SQIVND (reference sequence). The CDR3 runs to 14 residues. The V and J ends lost 5 bases and 4 bases, in that order; junction bases with no gene match: 7. CDR3 in DNA: TGTGCCAGTAGTGAGCACGACAGGGTAGAGACCCAGTACTTC. Protein: CASSEHDRVETQYF. The variable domain in full, completed from reference TRBV19 and TRBJ2-5, reads DGGITQSPKYLFRKEGQNVTLSCEQNLNHDAMYWYRQDPGQGLRLIYYSQIVNDFQKGDIAEGYSVSREKKESFPLTVTSAQKNPTAFYLCASSEHDRVETQYFGPGTRLLVL.

V and J are TRBV29-1 and TRBJ2-3; maybe TRBD2 (5 bases). With 2 bases removed from V and 6 bases from J, the gap between germline ends came to 15 bases. CDR3 length: 14 residues. Germline V gene sequence: CDR1 SQVTM, CDR2 ANQGSEA. The CDR3 spells CSVEPWGVTDTQYF. As DNA, the CDR3 is TGCAGCGTTGAACCGTGGGGAGTGACGGATACGCAGTATTTT.

The chain couples TRBV4-1 to TRBJ2-3, with D possibly TRBD1 on 6 matching bases. The CDR3 has 15 amino acids. Germline loops: CDR1 MGHRA, CDR2 YSYEKL. V was clipped by 1 base and J by 8 bases, with 16 bases between them. CDR3 nucleotides: TGCGCCAGCAGCCAAGCTTATTACGCAGGGGCTACGCAGTATTTT. Protein: CASSQAYYAGATQYF.

The chain is built from TRBV5-6 and TRBJ1-5; no reliable D call. This CDR3 has 14 amino acids. V lost 0 bases and J lost 0, with 4 bases in between. The V gene's germline CDR1 is SGHDT and CDR2 YYEEEE. This CDR3 is CASSLVHSNQPQHF. The CDR3 nucleotides are TGTGCCAGCAGCTTGGTGCATAGCAATCAGCCCCAGCATTTT.

The chain recombines TRBV28 with TRBJ1-1; no clear D gene. In germline, CDR1 is MDHEN, CDR2 SYDVKM. There are 15 residues in the CDR3. Trimming took off 0 bases at V and 1 base at J, with 9 bases between the two ends. The CDR3 nucleotides are TGTGCCAGCAGTTTATGGGCGGAGAAGAACACTGAAGCTTTCTTT. Translation gives CASSLWAEKNTEAFF.

The rearrangement uses TRBV6-5 and TRBJ2-2, with a possible D match to TRBD2 (6 bases). The CDR3 is 18 residues long. Trimming took 4 bases from V and 0 from J, leaving 18 bases between them. Germline assignment: CDR1 MNHEY and CDR2 SVGAGI. The CDR3 region is CASSLGSGTLANTGELFF. The CDR3 nucleotides are TGTGCCAGCAGTTTAGGCTCCGGGACTTTGGCGAACACCGGGGAGCTGTTTTTT.

A few counts support this clonotype. The chain is built from TRBV14 and TRBJ2-3; weak D call: TRBD2 (7 bases). Trimming took 4 bases from V and 4 from J, leaving 18 bases between them. The length of the CDR3 is 16 residues. Germline loops: CDR1 SGHDN, CDR2 FVKESK. The CDR3 nucleotides are TGTGCCAGCAGCCCAAATTGGGGGGGCTTTGCAGATACGCAGTATTTT. Translating it yields CASSPNWGGFADTQYF.

This chain connects TRBV6-5 to TRBJ2-2; a weak D match, TRBD1 (6 bases). The CDR3 consists of 19 residues. Germline CDR1 is MNHEY and CDR2 is SVGAGI. Deletions cut 0 bases from V and 6 bases from J, with 23 bases between. The CDR3 loop reads CASSYSIPGTNEPPGELFF. The DNA for the CDR3 is TGTGCCAGCAGTTACTCGATACCCGGGACAAATGAGCCCCCCGGGGAGCTGTTTTTT.